This TCR beta chain was sequenced during a study of cytomegalovirus exposure and HLA in healthy donors. Findings of the study overall: A few CMV-associated chains were confirmed in vitro to be specific for CMV antigens. The classifier reportedly diagnosed cytomegalovirus status with high specificity and sensitivity.

Germline lookup yields CDR1 SNHLY and CDR2 FYNNEI. The CDR3 loop spans 16 amino acids. V was trimmed by 7 bases and J by 4 bases, leaving 20 bases between them. This table comes from immunoSEQ multiplex PCR, and its TCRdb copy is limited to in-frame clones, with some not included. The sample carries about 79,000 clones, 80% to 95% recorded once. On this clone: Its specificity is unknown.

This TCR was sampled from a woman in her 30s in good health and CMV-seronegative. The genes are TRBV2 and TRBJ1-5; D is perhaps TRBD1 (5 bases). Sequenced material: PBMCs. The CDR3 bases are TGTGCCAGCAATCGGGGGAGCCTAAGGGATAATCAGCCCCAGCATTTT. Translated, it gives CASNRGSLRDNQPQHF.